This T cell receptor (beta chain) was found in a study of blood T cell repertoires in COVID-19. Study details: Collection of acute and convalescent COVID-19 samples took place in the United States, Italy and Spain.

In this sample, this clone turned up a few times. Measured with immunoSEQ multiplex PCR; TCRdb has only the in-frame clones, and not every one. Here the sample spans roughly 250,000 clones, more than 75% being singletons. V lost 7 bases, J lost 9 bases, and 13 bases stayed unmatched. There are 16 residues in the CDR3. Germline lookup yields CDR1 MDHEN and CDR2 SYDVKM. This receptor was taken from a woman in her 50s who had recovered from COVID-19. The material sequenced was PBMCs or T cells enriched from blood (not recorded which). The chain joins TRBV28 to TRBJ2-1; 12 nucleotides align to TRBD2. The CDR3 sequence: CASITPGLAGQGEQFF. As DNA, the CDR3 is TGTGCCAGCATTACCCCGGGACTAGCGGGTCAGGGTGAGCAGTTCTTC.